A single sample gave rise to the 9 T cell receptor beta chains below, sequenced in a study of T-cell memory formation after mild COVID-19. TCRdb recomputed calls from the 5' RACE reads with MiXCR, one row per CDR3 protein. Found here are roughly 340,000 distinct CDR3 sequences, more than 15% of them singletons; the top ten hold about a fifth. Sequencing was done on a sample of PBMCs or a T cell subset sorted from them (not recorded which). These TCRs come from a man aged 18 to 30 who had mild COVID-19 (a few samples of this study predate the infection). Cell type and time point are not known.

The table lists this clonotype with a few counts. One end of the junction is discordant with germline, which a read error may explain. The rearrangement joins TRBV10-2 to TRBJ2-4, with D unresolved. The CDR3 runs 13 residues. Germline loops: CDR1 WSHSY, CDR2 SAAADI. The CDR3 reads CASIELAKNIQYF. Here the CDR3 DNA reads TGCGCCAGCATTGAGCTAGCCAAAAACATTCAGTACTTC.

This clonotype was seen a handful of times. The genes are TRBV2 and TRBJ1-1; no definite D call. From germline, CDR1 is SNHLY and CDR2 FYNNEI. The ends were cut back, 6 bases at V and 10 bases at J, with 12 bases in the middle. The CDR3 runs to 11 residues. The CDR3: CASRESRRAFF. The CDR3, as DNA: TGTGCCAGCAGGGAAAGTAGACGAGCTTTCTTT.

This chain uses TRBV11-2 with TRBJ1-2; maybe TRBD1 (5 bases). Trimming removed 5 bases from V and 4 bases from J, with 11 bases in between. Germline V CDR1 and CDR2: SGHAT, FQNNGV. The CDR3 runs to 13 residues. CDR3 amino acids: CASSPGPRYGYTF. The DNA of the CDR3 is TGTGCCAGCAGCCCGGGGCCCCGCTATGGCTACACCTTC.

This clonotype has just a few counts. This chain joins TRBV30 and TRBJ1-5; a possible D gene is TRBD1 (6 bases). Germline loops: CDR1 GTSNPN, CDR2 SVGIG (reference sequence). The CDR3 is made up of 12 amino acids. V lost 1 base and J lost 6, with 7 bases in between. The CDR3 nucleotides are TGTGCCTGGAGTGAAGGGGGTCAGCCCCAGCATTTT. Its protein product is CAWSEGGQPQHF. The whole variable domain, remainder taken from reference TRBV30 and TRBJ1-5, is SQTIHQWPATLVQPVGSPLSLECTVEGTSNPNLYWYRQAAGRGLQLLFYSVGIGQISSEVPQNLSASRPQDRQFILSSKKLLLSDSGFYLCAWSEGGQPQHFGDGTRLSIL.

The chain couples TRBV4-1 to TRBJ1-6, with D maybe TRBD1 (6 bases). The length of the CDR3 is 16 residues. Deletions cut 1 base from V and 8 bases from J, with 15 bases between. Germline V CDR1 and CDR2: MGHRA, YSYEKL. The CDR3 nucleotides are TGCGCCAGCAGCCAAGTGGGGGCGCGAGGGTATTCACCCCTCCACTTT. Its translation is CASSQVGARGYSPLHF.

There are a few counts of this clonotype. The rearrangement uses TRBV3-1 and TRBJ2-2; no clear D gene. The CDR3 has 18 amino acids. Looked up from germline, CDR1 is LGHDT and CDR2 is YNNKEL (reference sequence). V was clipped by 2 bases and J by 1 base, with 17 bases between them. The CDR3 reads CASSQNQGFKMNTGELFF. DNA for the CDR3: TGTGCCAGCAGCCAAAATCAAGGGTTCAAAATGAACACCGGGGAGCTGTTTTTT.

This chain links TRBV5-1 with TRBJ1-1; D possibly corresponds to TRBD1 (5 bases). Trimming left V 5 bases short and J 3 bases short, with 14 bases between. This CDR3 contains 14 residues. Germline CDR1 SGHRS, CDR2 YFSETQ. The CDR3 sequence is CASSFTGIHTEAFF. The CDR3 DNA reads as TGCGCCAGCAGTTTCACAGGAATACACACTGAAGCTTTCTTT.

In DNA form, the CDR3 reads TGTGCCAGAAGGACCTGCTGGGGGAACACTGAAGCTTTCTTT. Its protein product is CARRTCWGNTEAFF. The rearrangement joins TRBV27 to TRBJ1-1; D unresolved. Germline V lookup: CDR1 MNHEY, CDR2 SMNVEV (reference sequence). V lost 9 bases and J lost 1, with 15 bases in between. CDR3 size: 14 residues.

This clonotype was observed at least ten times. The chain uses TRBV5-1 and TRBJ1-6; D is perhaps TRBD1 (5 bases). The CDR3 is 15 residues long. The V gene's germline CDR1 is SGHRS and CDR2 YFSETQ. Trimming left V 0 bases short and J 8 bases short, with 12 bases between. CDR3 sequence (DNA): TGCGCCAGCAGCTTGGGGGACCGCCTGTATTCACCCCTCCACTTT. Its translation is CASSLGDRLYSPLHF.